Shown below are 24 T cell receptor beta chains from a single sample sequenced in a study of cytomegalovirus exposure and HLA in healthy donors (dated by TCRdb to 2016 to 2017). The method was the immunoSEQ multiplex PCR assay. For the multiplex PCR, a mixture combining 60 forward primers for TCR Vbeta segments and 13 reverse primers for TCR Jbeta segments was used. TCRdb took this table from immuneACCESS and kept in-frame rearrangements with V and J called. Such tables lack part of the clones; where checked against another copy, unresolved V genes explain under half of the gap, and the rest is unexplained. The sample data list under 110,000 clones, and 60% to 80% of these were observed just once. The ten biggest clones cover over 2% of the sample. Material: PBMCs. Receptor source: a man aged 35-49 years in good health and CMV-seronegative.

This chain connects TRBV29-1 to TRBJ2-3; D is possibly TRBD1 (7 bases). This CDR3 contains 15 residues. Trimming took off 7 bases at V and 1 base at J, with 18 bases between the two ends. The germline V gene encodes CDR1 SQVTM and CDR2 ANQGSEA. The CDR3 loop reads CSGGWGGQGTDTQYF. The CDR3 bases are TGCAGCGGGGGTTGGGGAGGACAGGGCACAGATACGCAGTATTTT.

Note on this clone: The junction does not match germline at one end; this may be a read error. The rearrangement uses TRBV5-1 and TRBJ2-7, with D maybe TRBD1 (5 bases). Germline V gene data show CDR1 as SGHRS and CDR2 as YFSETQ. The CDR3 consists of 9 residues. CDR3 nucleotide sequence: TGCGCCAGCAGCTTAGGCAGGGACTTC. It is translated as CASSLGRDF.

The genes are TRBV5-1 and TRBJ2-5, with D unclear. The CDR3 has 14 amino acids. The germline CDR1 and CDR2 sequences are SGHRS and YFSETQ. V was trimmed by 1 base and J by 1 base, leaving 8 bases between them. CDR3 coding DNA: TGCGCCAGCAGCTTGAGCCTTACCCAAGAGACCCAGTACTTC. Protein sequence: CASSLSLTQETQYF.

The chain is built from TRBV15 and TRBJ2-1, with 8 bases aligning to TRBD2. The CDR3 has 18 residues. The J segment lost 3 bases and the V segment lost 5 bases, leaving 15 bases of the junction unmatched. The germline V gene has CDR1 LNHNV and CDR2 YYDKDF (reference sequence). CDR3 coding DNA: TGTGCCACCAGCGAGGAGTTCGGGGGGGAGTTTGGCTACAATGAGCAGTTCTTC. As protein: CATSEEFGGEFGYNEQFF.

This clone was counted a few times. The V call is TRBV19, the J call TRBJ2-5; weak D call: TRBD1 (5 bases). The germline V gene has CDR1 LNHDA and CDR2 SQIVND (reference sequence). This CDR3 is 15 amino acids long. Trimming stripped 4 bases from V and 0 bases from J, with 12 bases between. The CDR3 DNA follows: TGTGCCAGTAGTAAACAGGCCCAGTACCAAGAGACCCAGTACTTC. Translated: CASSKQAQYQETQYF.

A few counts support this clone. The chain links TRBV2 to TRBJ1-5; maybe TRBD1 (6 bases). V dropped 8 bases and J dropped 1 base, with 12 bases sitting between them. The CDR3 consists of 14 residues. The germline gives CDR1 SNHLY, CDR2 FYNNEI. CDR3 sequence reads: CASSRDTSNQPQHF. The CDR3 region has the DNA TGTGCCAGCTCCCGGGACACCAGCAATCAGCCCCAGCATTTT.

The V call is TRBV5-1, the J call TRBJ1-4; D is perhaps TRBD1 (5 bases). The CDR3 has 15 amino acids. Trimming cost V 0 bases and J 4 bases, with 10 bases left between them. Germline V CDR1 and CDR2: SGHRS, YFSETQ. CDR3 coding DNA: TGCGCCAGCAGCTTGGCCGGGGGGGATAATGAAAAACTGTTTTTT. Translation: CASSLAGGDNEKLFF.

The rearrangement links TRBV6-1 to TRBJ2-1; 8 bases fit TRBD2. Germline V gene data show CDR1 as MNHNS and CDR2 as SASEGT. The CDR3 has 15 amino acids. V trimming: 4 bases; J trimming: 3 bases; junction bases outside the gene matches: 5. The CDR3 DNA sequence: TGTGCCAGCAGTGGCGACGGGGGGGTCTACAATGAGCAGTTCTTC. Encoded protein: CASSGDGGVYNEQFF.

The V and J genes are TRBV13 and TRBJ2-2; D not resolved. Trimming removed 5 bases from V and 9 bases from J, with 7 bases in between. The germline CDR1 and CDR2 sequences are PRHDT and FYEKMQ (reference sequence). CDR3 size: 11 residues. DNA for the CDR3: TGTGCCAGCAGCCTTGACAGGGAGCTGTTTTTT. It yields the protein CASSLDRELFF.

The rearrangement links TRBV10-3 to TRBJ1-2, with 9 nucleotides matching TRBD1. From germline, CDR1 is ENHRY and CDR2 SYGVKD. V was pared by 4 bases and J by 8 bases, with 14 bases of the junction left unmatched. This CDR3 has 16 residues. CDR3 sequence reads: CAISGDRQGDWGGYTF. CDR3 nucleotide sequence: TGTGCCATCAGTGGAGACCGACAGGGGGACTGGGGAGGCTACACCTTC.

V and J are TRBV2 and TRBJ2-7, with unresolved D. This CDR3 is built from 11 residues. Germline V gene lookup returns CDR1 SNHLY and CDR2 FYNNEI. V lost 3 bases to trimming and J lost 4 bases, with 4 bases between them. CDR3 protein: CASSDEYEQYF. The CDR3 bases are TGTGCCAGCAGTGACGAGTACGAGCAGTACTTC. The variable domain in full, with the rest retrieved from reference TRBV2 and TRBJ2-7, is EPEVTQTPSHQVTQMGQEVILRCVPISNHLYFYWYRQILGQKVEFLVSFYNNEISEKSEIFDDQFSVERPDGSNFTLKIRSTKLEDSAMYFCASSDEYEQYFGPGTRLTVT.

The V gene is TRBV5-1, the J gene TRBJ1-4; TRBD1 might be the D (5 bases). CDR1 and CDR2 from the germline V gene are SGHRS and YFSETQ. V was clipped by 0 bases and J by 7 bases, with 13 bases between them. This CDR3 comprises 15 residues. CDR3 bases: TGCGCCAGCAGCTTGGACGGACAAGGGCCTGAAAAACTGTTTTTT. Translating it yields CASSLDGQGPEKLFF.

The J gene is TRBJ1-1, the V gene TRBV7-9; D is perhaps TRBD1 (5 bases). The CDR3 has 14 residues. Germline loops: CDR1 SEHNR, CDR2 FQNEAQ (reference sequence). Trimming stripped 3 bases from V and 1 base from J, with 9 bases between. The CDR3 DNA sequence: TGTGCCAGCAGCTTGGGGGGAGCGAACACTGAAGCTTTCTTT. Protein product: CASSLGGANTEAFF.

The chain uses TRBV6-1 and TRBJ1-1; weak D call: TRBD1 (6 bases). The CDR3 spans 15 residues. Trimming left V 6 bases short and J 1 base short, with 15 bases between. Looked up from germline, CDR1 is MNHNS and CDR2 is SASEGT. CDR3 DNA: TGTGCCAGCAGAGACTACAGGGTACAGAACACTGAAGCTTTCTTT. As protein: CASRDYRVQNTEAFF.

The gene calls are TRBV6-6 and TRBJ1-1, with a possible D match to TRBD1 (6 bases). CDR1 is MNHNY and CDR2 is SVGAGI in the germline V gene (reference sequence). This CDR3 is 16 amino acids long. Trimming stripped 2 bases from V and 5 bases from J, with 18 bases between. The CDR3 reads CASSYPHRARETEAFF. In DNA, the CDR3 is TGTGCCAGCAGTTACCCCCACAGGGCTCGAGAGACTGAAGCTTTCTTT.

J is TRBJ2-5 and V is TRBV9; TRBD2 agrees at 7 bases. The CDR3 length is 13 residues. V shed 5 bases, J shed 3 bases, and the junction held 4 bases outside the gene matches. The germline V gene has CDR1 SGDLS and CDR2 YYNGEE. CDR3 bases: TGTGCCAGCAGTACGGGGGGAAAAGAGACCCAGTACTTC. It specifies CASSTGGKETQYF.

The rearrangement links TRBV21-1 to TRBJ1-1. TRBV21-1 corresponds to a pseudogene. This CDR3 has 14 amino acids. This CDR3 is CASSSIEGNTEAFF. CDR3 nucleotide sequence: TGTGCCAGCAGCTCTATAGAGGGGAACACTGAAGCTTTCTTT.

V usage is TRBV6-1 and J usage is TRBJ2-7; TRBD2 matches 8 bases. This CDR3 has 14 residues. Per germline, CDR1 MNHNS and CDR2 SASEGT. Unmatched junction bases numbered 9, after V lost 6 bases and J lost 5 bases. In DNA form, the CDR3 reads TGTGCCAGCAGCCTCGGGAGGGAGGCCCACGAGCAGTACTTC. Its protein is CASSLGREAHEQYF.

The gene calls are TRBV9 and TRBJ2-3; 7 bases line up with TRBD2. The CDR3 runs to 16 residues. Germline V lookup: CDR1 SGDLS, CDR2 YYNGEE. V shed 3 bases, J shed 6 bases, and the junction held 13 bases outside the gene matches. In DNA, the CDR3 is TGTGCCAGCAGCGCTGGAACTAGCGATTTTTCTGATACGCAGTATTTT. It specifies CASSAGTSDFSDTQYF.

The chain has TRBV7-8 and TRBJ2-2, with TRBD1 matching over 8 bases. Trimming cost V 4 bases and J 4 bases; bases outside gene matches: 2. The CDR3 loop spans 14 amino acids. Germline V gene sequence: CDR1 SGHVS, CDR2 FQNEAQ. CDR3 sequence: CASSSDRVTGELFF. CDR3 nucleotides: TGTGCCAGCAGCTCGGACAGGGTCACCGGGGAGCTGTTTTTT.

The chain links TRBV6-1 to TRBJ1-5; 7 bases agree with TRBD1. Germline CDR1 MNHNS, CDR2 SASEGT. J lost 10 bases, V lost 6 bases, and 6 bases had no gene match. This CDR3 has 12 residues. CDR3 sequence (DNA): TGTGCCAGCAGGCTGACAGGGACCCCCCAGCATTTT. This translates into CASRLTGTPQHF.

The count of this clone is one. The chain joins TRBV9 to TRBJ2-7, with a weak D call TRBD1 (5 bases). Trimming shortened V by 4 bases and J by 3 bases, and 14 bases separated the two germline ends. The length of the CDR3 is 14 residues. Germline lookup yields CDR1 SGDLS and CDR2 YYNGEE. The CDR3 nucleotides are TGTGCCAGCAGCCCCTCGGTAGGGGACTACGAGCAGTACTTC. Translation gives CASSPSVGDYEQYF.

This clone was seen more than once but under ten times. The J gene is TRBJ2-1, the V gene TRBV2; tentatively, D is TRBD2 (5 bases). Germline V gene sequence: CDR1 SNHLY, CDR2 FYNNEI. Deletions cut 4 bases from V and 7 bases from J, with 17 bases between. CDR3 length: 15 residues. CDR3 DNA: TGTGCCAGCAGTGCCGGACTCACAATTGGGAATGAGCAGTTCTTC. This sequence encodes CASSAGLTIGNEQFF.

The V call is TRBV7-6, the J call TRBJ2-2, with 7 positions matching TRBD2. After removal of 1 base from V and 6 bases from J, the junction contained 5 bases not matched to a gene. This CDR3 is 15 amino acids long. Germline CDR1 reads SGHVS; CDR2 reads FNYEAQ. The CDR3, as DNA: TGTGCCAGCAGCTTAGTGTCGGGGGGTCCCGGGGAGCTGTTTTTT. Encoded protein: CASSLVSGGPGELFF.